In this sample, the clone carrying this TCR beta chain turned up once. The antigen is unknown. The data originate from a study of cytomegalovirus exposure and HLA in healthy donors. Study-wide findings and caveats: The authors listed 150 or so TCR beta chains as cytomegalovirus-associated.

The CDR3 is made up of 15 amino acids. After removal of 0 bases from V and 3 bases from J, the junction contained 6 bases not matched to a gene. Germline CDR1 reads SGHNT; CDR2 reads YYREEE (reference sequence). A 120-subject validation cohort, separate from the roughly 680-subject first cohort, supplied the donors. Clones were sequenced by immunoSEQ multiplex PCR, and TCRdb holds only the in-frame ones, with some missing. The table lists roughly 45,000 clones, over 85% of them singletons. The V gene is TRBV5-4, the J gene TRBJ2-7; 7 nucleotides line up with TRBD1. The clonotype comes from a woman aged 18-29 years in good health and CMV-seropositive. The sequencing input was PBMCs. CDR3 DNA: TGTGCCAGCAGCTTGGGTGGACAGGCGTTCTACGAGCAGTACTTC. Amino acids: CASSLGGQAFYEQYF.